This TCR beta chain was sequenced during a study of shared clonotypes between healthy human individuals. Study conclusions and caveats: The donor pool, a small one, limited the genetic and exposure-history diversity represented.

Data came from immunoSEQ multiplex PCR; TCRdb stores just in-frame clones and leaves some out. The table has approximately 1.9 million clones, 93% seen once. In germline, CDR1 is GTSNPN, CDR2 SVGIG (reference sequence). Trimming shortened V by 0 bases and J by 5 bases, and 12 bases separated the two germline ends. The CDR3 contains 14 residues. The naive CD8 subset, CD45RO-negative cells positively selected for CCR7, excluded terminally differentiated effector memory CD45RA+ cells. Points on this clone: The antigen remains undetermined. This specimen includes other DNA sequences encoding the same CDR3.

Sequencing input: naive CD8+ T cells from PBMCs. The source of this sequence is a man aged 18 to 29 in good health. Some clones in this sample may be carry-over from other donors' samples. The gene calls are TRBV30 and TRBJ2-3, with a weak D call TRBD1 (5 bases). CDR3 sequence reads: CAWSVGQGLDTQYF. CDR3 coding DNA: TGTGCCTGGAGTGTAGGCCAGGGATTAGATACGCAGTATTTT. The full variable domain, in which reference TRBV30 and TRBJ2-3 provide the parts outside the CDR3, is SQTIHQWPATLVQPVGSPLSLECTVEGTSNPNLYWYRQAAGRGLQLLFYSVGIGQISSEVPQNLSASRPQDRQFILSSKKLLLSDSGFYLCAWSVGQGLDTQYFGPGTRLTVL.